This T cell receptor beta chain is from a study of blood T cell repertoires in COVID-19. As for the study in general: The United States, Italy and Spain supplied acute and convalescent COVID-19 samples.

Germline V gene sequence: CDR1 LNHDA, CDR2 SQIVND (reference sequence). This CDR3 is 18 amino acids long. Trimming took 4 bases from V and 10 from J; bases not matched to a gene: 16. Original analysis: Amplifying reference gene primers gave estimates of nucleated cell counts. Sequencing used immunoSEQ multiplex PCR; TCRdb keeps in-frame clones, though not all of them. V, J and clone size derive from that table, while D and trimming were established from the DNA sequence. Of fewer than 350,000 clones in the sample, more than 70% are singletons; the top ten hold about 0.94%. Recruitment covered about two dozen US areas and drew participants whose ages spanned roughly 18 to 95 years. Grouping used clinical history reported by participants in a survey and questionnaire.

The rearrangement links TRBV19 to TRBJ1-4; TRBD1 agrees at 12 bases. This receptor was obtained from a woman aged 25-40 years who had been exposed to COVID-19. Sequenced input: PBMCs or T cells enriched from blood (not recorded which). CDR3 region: CASSTPRDRGQEAGKLFF. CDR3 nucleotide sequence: TGTGCCAGTAGTACCCCGAGGGACAGGGGGCAGGAGGCGGGAAAACTGTTTTTT.